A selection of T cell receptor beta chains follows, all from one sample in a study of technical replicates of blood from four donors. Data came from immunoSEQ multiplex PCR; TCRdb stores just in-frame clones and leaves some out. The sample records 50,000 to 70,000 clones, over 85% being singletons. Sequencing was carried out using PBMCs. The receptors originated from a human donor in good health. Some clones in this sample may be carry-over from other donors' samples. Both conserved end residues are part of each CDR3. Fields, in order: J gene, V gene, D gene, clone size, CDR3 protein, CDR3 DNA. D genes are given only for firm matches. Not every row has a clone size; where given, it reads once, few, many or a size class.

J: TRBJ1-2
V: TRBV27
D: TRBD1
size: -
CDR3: CASSSPRGQFGYGYTF
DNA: TGTGCCAGCAGTTCTCCCAGGGGGCAATTTGGCTATGGCTACACCTTC

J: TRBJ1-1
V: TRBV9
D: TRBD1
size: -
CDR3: CASDSNLNLQGRFEAFF
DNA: TGTGCCAGCGACTCGAACCTAAATTTACAGGGGAGGTTTGAAGCTTTCTTT

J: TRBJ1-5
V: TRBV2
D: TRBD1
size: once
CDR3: CASGGTGNQPQHF
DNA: TGTGCCAGCGGCGGGACAGGGAATCAGCCCCAGCATTTT

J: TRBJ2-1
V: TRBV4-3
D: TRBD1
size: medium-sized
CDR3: CASSQGTGGGNEQFF
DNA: TGCGCCAGCAGCCAAGGGACAGGGGGCGGGAATGAGCAGTTCTTC

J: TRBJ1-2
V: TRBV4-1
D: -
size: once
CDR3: CASSQDPRANYGYTF
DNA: TGCGCCAGCAGCCAAGATCCAAGAGCTAACTATGGCTACACCTTC

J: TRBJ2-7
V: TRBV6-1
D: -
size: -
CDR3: CASLDWGRYYEQYF
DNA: TGTGCCAGCCTCGACTGGGGGCGGTACTACGAGCAGTACTTC

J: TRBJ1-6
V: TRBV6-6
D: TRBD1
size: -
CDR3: CASTGTGSSSNSPLHF
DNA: TGTGCCAGCACCGGGACAGGGAGTTCTTCTAATTCACCCCTCCACTTT

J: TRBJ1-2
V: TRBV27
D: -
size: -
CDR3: CASKKGGIYGYTF
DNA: TGTGCCAGCAAAAAAGGGGGAATCTATGGCTACACCTTC

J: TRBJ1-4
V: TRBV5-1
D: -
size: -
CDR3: CASASGEFEKLFF
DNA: TGCGCCAGCGCTTCCGGGGAATTCGAAAAACTGTTTTTT

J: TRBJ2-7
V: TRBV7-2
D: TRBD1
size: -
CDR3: CASSLPHRGVYEQYF
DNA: TGTGCCAGCAGCTTACCTCACAGGGGAGTATACGAGCAGTACTTC

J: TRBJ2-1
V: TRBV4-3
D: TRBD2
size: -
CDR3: CASSPTSGANNEQFF
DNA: TGCGCCAGCAGCCCAACTAGCGGGGCTAACAATGAGCAGTTCTTC

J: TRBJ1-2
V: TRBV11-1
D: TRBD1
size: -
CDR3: CASSLGQGYGYTF
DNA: TGTGCCAGCAGCCTGGGACAGGGCTATGGCTACACCTTC

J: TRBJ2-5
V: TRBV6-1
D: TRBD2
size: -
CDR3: CASSDGLAGVLAQYF
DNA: TGTGCCAGCAGTGATGGGTTAGCGGGGGTCTTGGCCCAGTACTTC

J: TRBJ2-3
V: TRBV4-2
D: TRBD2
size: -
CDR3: CASSLGGGGASDTQYF
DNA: TGTGCCAGCAGCCTAGGGGGCGGGGGGGCATCCGATACGCAGTATTTT

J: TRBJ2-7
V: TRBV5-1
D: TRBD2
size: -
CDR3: CASSLVAGDPLEQYF
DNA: TGCGCCAGCAGCTTGGTGGCGGGGGACCCCCTCGAGCAGTACTTC

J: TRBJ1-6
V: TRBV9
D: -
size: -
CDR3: CASSPDRRYNSPLHF
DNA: TGTGCCAGCAGCCCAGACAGGAGATATAATTCACCCCTCCACTTT

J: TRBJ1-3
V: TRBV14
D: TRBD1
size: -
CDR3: CASSQEPGTASGNTIYF
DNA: TGTGCCAGCAGCCAAGAGCCGGGGACAGCCTCTGGAAACACCATATATTTT

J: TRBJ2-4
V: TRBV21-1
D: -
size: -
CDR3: CASTFPPGGTKNIQYF
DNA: TGTGCCAGCACCTTCCCACCGGGGGGGACCAAAAACATTCAGTACTTC

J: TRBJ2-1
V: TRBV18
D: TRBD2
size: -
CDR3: CASSPFSPAGAYNEQFF
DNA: TGTGCCAGCTCACCATTTTCGCCGGCGGGAGCGTACAATGAGCAGTTCTTC

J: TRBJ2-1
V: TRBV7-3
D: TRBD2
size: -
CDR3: CASSSGGFNEQFF
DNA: TGTGCCAGCAGCAGCGGGGGGTTCAATGAGCAGTTCTTC

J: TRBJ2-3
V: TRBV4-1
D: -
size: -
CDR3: CASSQDSWGGSTDTQYF
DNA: TGCGCCAGCAGCCAAGATAGTTGGGGCGGTAGCACAGATACGCAGTATTTT

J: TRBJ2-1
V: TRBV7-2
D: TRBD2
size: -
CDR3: CASSSWTSGRAGEQFF
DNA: TGTGCCAGCAGCTCTTGGACTAGCGGGAGGGCTGGTGAGCAGTTCTTC

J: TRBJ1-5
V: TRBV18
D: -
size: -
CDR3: CASSPEAYSNQPQHF
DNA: TGTGCCAGCTCCCCGGAGGCATATAGCAATCAGCCCCAGCATTTT

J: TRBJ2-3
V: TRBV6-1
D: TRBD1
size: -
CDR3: CASTRTGPTDTQYF
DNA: TGTGCCAGCACCCGGACAGGGCCAACAGATACGCAGTATTTT